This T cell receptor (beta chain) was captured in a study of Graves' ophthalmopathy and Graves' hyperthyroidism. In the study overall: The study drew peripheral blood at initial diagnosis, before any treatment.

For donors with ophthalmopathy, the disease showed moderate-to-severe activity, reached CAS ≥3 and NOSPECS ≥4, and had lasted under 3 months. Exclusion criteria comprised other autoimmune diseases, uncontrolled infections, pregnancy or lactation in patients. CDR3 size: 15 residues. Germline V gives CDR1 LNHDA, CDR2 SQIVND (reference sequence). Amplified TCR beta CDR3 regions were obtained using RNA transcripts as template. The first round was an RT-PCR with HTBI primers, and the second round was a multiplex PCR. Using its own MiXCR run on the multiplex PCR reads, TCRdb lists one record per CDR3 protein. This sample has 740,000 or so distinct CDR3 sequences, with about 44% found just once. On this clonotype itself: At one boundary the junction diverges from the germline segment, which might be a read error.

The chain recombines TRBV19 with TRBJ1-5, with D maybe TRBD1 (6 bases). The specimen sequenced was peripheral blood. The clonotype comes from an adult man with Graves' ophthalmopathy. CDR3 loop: CASSIQGTSNQSQHF. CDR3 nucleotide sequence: TGTGCCAGTAGCATACAGGGTACGAGCAATCAGTCCCAGCATTTT.